A single sample gave rise to the 22 T cell receptor beta chains below, sequenced in a study of blood T cell repertoires in COVID-19. Sequencing used immunoSEQ multiplex PCR; TCRdb keeps in-frame clones, though not all of them. The sample has under 300,000 clones; 80% to 90% are singletons. Material for sequencing was peripheral blood. The receptor set was obtained from a woman between 70 and 85 years old with acute or convalescent COVID-19.

This clone was detected once. The rearrangement uses TRBV6-5 and TRBJ1-1; 7 bases fit TRBD1. Germline CDR1 and CDR2: MNHEY and SVGAGI. CDR3 size: 13 residues. The ends lost 8 bases at V and 0 bases at J; junction bases unmatched: 3. The CDR3 DNA follows: TGTGCCAGCGGGGGACAGATGAACACTGAAGCTTTCTTT. This translates into CASGGQMNTEAFF.

This CDR3 is CASSARHSRESPLHF. The DNA for the CDR3 is TGTGCCAGCAGCGCCCGACACTCTAGGGAGTCACCCCTCCACTTT. J is TRBJ1-6 and V is TRBV9, with D unresolved. Trimming shortened V by 3 bases and J by 10 bases, and 17 bases separated the two germline ends. This CDR3 is built from 15 residues. Germline V CDR1 and CDR2: SGDLS, YYNGEE.

This rearrangement joins TRBV12-3 or TRBV12-4 to TRBJ1-5; 7 bases are shared with TRBD1. The CDR3 covers 13 residues. V shed 7 bases, J shed 4 bases, and the junction held 4 bases outside the gene matches. The CDR3 DNA is TGTGCCAGCACTAAGGGGGCAAATCAGCCCCAGCATTTT. Its protein is CASTKGANQPQHF.

CDR3 DNA: TGTGCCAGCAGCCCGCCGGAGACGAACTATGGCTACACCTTC. Protein product: CASSPPETNYGYTF. The chain employs TRBV11-2 and TRBJ1-2, with no clear D. Germline CDR1 and CDR2: SGHAT and FQNNGV. The length of the CDR3 is 14 residues. V was clipped by 5 bases and J by 2 bases, with 12 bases between them.

The chain employs TRBV6-5 and TRBJ2-7; TRBD1 matches 8 bases. This CDR3 comprises 14 residues. Germline CDR1 reads MNHEY; CDR2 reads SVGAGI. V was clipped by 2 bases and J by 3 bases; unmatched bases: 3. The CDR3 nucleotides read TGTGCCAGCAGTTACGACAGGGGTAACTACGAGCAGTACTTC. Its translation is CASSYDRGNYEQYF.

The rearrangement uses TRBV5-4 and TRBJ2-6, with 7 bases that match TRBD1. V shed 3 bases and J 0 bases; nucleotides not matched to a gene: 9. Germline V lookup: CDR1 SGHNT, CDR2 YYREEE (reference sequence). The CDR3 runs 18 residues. For the CDR3, the DNA is TGTGCCAGCAGCTGGGGTGGACAGGAGTTCTCTGGGGCCAACGTCCTGACTTTC. Translation gives CASSWGGQEFSGANVLTF.

The rearrangement uses TRBV2 and TRBJ2-6; D possibly corresponds to TRBD2 (6 bases). Germline-derived CDR1 and CDR2 are SNHLY and FYNNEI. With 6 bases removed from V and 2 bases from J, the gap between germline ends came to 8 bases. The CDR3 runs to 14 residues. The chain's CDR3 is CASRWGAGANVLTF. The DNA for the CDR3 is TGTGCCAGCAGATGGGGGGCTGGGGCCAACGTCCTGACTTTC.

The table lists this clone with a few counts. CDR3 in amino acids: CASSPQGSYGYTF. DNA of the CDR3: TGTGCCAGCAGCCCACAGGGGTCCTATGGCTACACCTTC. The V call is TRBV2, the J call TRBJ1-2; TRBD1 matches at 7 bases. The germline CDR1 and CDR2 sequences are SNHLY and FYNNEI. The J segment lost 4 bases and the V segment lost 6 bases, leaving 5 bases of the junction unmatched. The CDR3 has 13 residues.

This clone has a single count. The chain is built from TRBV7-9 and TRBJ2-2; the D is unclear. The length of the CDR3 is 11 residues. Germline-derived CDR1 and CDR2 are SEHNR and FQNEAQ (reference sequence). Trimming stripped 5 bases from V and 6 bases from J, with 4 bases between. CDR3 region: CASSESGELFF. As DNA, the CDR3 is TGTGCCAGCAGCGAGTCCGGGGAGCTGTTTTTT.

V usage is TRBV2 and J usage is TRBJ2-3; tentatively, D is TRBD2 (5 bases). Germline CDR1 and CDR2: SNHLY and FYNNEI. The CDR3 extends over 15 amino acids. Trimming pared 0 bases from V and 3 bases from J, leaving 10 bases between. CDR3 region: CASSEALRGTDTQYF. CDR3 nucleotide sequence: TGTGCCAGCAGTGAAGCGCTTCGCGGGACAGATACGCAGTATTTT.

This rearrangement joins TRBV12-3 or TRBV12-4 to TRBJ2-5, with a possible D match to TRBD1 (6 bases). Trimming left V 8 bases short and J 5 bases short, with 15 bases between. The CDR3 sequence is 13 residues long. CDR3 DNA: TGTGCCAGCCGCCAGTTCAGGGGCGAGACCCAGTACTTC. This codes for CASRQFRGETQYF.

This clone was detected only once. The CDR3 protein is CAGGQMGNQPQHF. The DNA of the CDR3 is TGTGCCGGGGGACAGATGGGCAATCAGCCCCAGCATTTT. This chain connects TRBV6-5 to TRBJ1-5; TRBD1 agrees at 7 bases. CDR3 length: 13 residues. V gave up 11 bases and J gave up 2 bases; unmatched junction bases: 6. The germline V gene encodes CDR1 MNHEY and CDR2 SVGAGI.

The V call is TRBV5-8, the J call TRBJ2-3; TRBD2 might be the D (5 bases). Germline lookup yields CDR1 SGHTS and CDR2 YDEGEE. Deletions cut 7 bases from V and 0 bases from J, with 15 bases between. This CDR3 is 15 amino acids long. As DNA, the CDR3 is TGTGCCAGCGACAACACGGGAAGGAGCACAGATACGCAGTATTTT. Translating it yields CASDNTGRSTDTQYF.

V and J are TRBV12-3 or TRBV12-4 and TRBJ1-2, with D perhaps TRBD1 (5 bases). The ends were cut back, 6 bases at V and 7 bases at J, with 12 bases in the middle. This CDR3 is 12 amino acids long. CDR3 residues: CASRLPGGGYTF. The CDR3 DNA is TGTGCCAGCAGACTTCCGGGGGGTGGCTACACCTTC.

The sample holds a few counts of this clone. This chain links TRBV23-1 with TRBJ1-5, with a weak D call TRBD1 (5 bases). TRBV23-1 is sorted into the ORF group, with uncertain function. V was shortened by 0 bases and J by 2 bases, with 17 bases between the two germline ends. The CDR3 length is 18 residues. CDR3 DNA: TGCGCCAGCAGTCAATCTGGGGGACTAGACCGAGGCAATCAGCCCCAGCATTTT. Its protein product is CASSQSGGLDRGNQPQHF.

The gene calls are TRBV12-3 or TRBV12-4 and TRBJ2-7; the D is unclear. This CDR3 is 13 amino acids long. The V end was cut by 3 bases, the J end by 3 bases, with 9 bases between. This chain's CDR3 is CASSFRQYYEQYF. The CDR3 nucleotides are TGTGCCAGCAGTTTCCGCCAGTACTACGAGCAGTACTTC.

The chain uses TRBV30 and TRBJ1-3, with D possibly matching TRBD1 (6 bases). This CDR3 has 14 residues. In germline, CDR1 is GTSNPN, CDR2 SVGIG (reference sequence). The germline V and J ends were trimmed by 3 bases and 7 bases, with 16 bases remaining between them. The CDR3 nucleotides are TGTGCCTGGAGGTCGACAGGTTCAGCCAACACCATATATTTT. It translates to CAWRSTGSANTIYF. The full variable domain, in which reference TRBV30 and TRBJ1-3 provide the parts outside the CDR3, is SQTIHQWPATLVQPVGSPLSLECTVEGTSNPNLYWYRQAAGRGLQLLFYSVGIGQISSEVPQNLSASRPQDRQFILSSKKLLLSDSGFYLCAWRSTGSANTIYFGEGSWLTVV.

As concerns this clone: An end of the junction differs from the germline gene, which may be a read error. The CDR3 DNA follows: TGTGCCAGCAAGCCGGGACAGGGAAGCATTGCCTTC. This codes for CASKPGQGSIAF. The chain joins TRBV28 to TRBJ1-2; TRBD1 aligns across 9 bases. Germline V gene data show CDR1 as MDHEN and CDR2 as SYDVKM. The CDR3 has 12 amino acids.

The gene calls are TRBV27 and TRBJ1-2, with unresolved D. Trimming cost V 6 bases and J 5 bases, with 13 bases left between them. The CDR3 has 13 amino acids. Germline assignment: CDR1 MNHEY and CDR2 SMNVEV (reference sequence). The CDR3 region is CASSRGRIYGYTF. Here the CDR3 DNA reads TGTGCCAGCAGCCGCGGCCGGATATATGGCTACACCTTC.

V and J are TRBV5-1 and TRBJ2-5, with TRBD1 matching 7 bases. With V trimmed by 5 bases and J by 4 bases, 8 bases remained unmatched. Germline V gives CDR1 SGHRS, CDR2 YFSETQ. CDR3 length: 14 residues. CDR3 loop: CASRDRVGGETQYF. CDR3 coding DNA: TGCGCCAGCAGAGACAGGGTTGGAGGAGAGACCCAGTACTTC.

The rearrangement links TRBV5-1 to TRBJ2-5, with D possibly being TRBD2 (6 bases). V lost 0 bases and J lost 5, with 11 bases in between. The length of the CDR3 is 14 residues. Germline V gives CDR1 SGHRS, CDR2 YFSETQ. CDR3 DNA sequence: TGCGCCAGCAGCTTGGCGGAGGGATGGGAGACCCAGTACTTC. Amino acid sequence: CASSLAEGWETQYF.

The V gene is TRBV6-5, the J gene TRBJ1-6; TRBD1 is a possible D gene (5 bases). The ends were cut back, 7 bases at V and 9 bases at J, with 10 bases in the middle. The CDR3 is made up of 12 amino acids. Germline V lookup: CDR1 MNHEY, CDR2 SVGAGI. The CDR3 here is CASNRRGSPLHF. The CDR3 DNA reads as TGTGCCAGCAACAGGAGGGGTTCACCCCTCCACTTT.